These 25 T cell receptor beta chains share one sample of origin, sequenced in a study of OX40 agonist ivuxolimab in advanced cancers. Sequencing was performed with immunoSEQ multiplex PCR; in TCRdb, only in-frame clones are kept and a portion is missing. Of under 60,000 clones listed, about 87% are singletons. The material was CD4+ or CD8+ T cells sorted from blood, obtained in a trial of the OX40 agonist ivuxolimab. The receptors were sampled from an adult with an advanced solid tumor such as melanoma, head and neck, liver or kidney cancer.

The rearrangement uses TRBV5-4 and TRBJ2-1; a weak D match, TRBD2 (5 bases). CDR3 size: 16 residues. CDR1 is SGHNT and CDR2 is YYREEE in the germline V gene (reference sequence). Trimming shortened V by 0 bases and J by 0 bases, and 10 bases separated the two germline ends. The CDR3 sequence: CASSLDPGNSYNEQFF. CDR3 DNA: TGTGCCAGCAGCTTGGATCCGGGAAACTCCTACAATGAGCAGTTCTTC.

The chain joins TRBV28 to TRBJ2-7; D is possibly TRBD1 (6 bases). Germline CDR1 reads MDHEN; CDR2 reads SYDVKM. The CDR3 runs 14 residues. Trimming shortened V by 7 bases and J by 6 bases, and 19 bases separated the two germline ends. CDR3 DNA sequence: TGTGCCAGCACTTTCAGGGGCTCTAGCCGCGAGCAGTACTTC. It specifies CASTFRGSSREQYF.

V gene TRBV7-6 combines with J gene TRBJ2-1, with 7 bases aligning to TRBD1. The CDR3 spans 14 residues. Looked up from germline, CDR1 is SGHVS and CDR2 is FNYEAQ. V lost 5 bases to trimming and J lost 5 bases; unmatched junction nucleotides: 6. CDR3 in amino acids: CASSPARGNNEQFF. The CDR3 DNA reads TGTGCCAGCAGCCCAGCCAGGGGGAACAATGAGCAGTTCTTC.

The chain couples TRBV27 to TRBJ1-1; possible D gene TRBD1, 5 bases. Germline V gene lookup returns CDR1 MNHEY and CDR2 SMNVEV (reference sequence). This CDR3 contains 15 residues. V dropped 6 bases and J dropped 1 base, with 15 bases sitting between them. The CDR3 DNA reads TGTGCCAGCAGACCCCGTGGAACAGGGAACACTGAAGCTTTCTTT. As protein: CASRPRGTGNTEAFF.

The chain links TRBV5-1 to TRBJ1-1; 8 bases are a match to TRBD1. V shed 2 bases and J 5 bases; nucleotides not matched to a gene: 5. In germline, CDR1 is SGHRS, CDR2 YFSETQ. This CDR3 is built from 14 residues. The CDR3 protein is CASSLWTGPTEAFF. The CDR3 region has the DNA TGCGCCAGCAGCTTATGGACAGGGCCAACTGAAGCTTTCTTT.

V and J are TRBV18 and TRBJ2-3, with TRBD2 matching over 11 bases. J was trimmed by 1 base and V by 0 bases; bases with no gene match: 0. The V gene's germline CDR1 is KGHSH and CDR2 LQKENI. This CDR3 has 16 amino acids. This chain's CDR3 is CASSPPGLAGTDTQYF. The CDR3 coding sequence is TGTGCCAGCTCACCACCGGGACTAGCGGGCACAGATACGCAGTATTTT.

The V gene is TRBV6-7, the J gene TRBJ2-3; D is perhaps TRBD1 (6 bases). TRBV6-7 is an ORF, with its function uncertain. Trimming stripped 5 bases from V and 1 base from J, with 13 bases between. There are 15 residues in the CDR3. CDR3 nucleotides: TGTGCCAGCAGTCGCAGGGACACTCGCACAGATACGCAGTATTTT. Its protein product is CASSRRDTRTDTQYF.

The rearrangement uses TRBV19 and TRBJ2-1; D is possibly TRBD2 (5 bases). From germline, CDR1 is LNHDA and CDR2 SQIVND (reference sequence). Trimming removed 7 bases from V and 7 bases from J, with 17 bases in between. CDR3 length: 14 residues. DNA for the CDR3: TGTGCCAGTATAGATTTTAGTCGAGGGAATGAGCAGTTCTTC. Protein product: CASIDFSRGNEQFF.

The V and J genes are TRBV18 and TRBJ2-5; 13 bases map to TRBD2. In germline, CDR1 is KGHSH, CDR2 LQKENI. V lost 4 bases to trimming and J lost 2 bases; unmatched junction nucleotides: 1. The CDR3 contains 15 residues. The CDR3 nucleotides are TGTGCCAGCTCACGGGGACTAGCGGGGCAAGAGACCCAGTACTTC. Residues: CASSRGLAGQETQYF.

This clone was observed a few times. The gene calls are TRBV27 and TRBJ2-1; D is unclear. The CDR3 runs to 12 residues. The germline CDR1 and CDR2 sequences are MNHEY and SMNVEV (reference sequence). Trimming took 2 bases from V and 12 from J, leaving 11 bases between them. CDR3 sequence: CASSLGEGRQFF. CDR3 nucleotide sequence: TGTGCCAGCAGTTTAGGGGAAGGGCGGCAGTTCTTC.

V gene TRBV5-4 combines with J gene TRBJ2-3; unclear D gene. Germline V gene lookup returns CDR1 SGHNT and CDR2 YYREEE (reference sequence). The CDR3 consists of 13 residues. Between the trimmed V and J ends, which lost 1 base and 5 bases, there was a span of 8 bases. CDR3 nucleotides: TGTGCCAGCAGCTTGACAGCCAGAGATACGCAGTATTTT. The encoded protein is CASSLTARDTQYF. The full variable domain, in which reference TRBV5-4 and TRBJ2-3 provide the parts outside the CDR3, is ETGVTQSPTHLIKTRGQQVTLRCSSQSGHNTVSWYQQALGQGPQFIFQYYREEENGRGNFPPRFSGLQFPNYSSELNVNALELDDSALYLCASSLTARDTQYFGPGTRLTVL.

The CDR3 DNA sequence: TGTGCCAGCAGCTTAGGGGCGGGGGTTGGCTACACCTTC. Translation: CASSLGAGVGYTF. The chain has TRBV7-9 and TRBJ1-2; D is possibly TRBD1 (5 bases). Germline V CDR1 and CDR2: SEHNR, FQNEAQ (reference sequence). V was pared by 1 base and J by 7 bases, with 10 bases between. The CDR3 consists of 13 residues.

This clone was detected only a few times. The V call is TRBV18, the J call TRBJ1-2; TRBD1 might be the D (6 bases). The CDR3 consists of 13 residues. Trimming removed 0 bases at V and 7 bases at J, with 9 bases between. Per the germline V gene, CDR1 is KGHSH and CDR2 is LQKENI. The CDR3 bases are TGTGCCAGCTCACCACCGGGGGCGGCTGGCTACACCTTC. It encodes CASSPPGAAGYTF.

This clone was detected only once. The V call is TRBV5-1, the J call TRBJ2-5, with 9 bases aligning to TRBD2. There are 14 residues in the CDR3. Germline V gives CDR1 SGHRS, CDR2 YFSETQ. Unmatched junction bases numbered 0, after V lost 1 base and J lost 2 bases. The CDR3 coding sequence is TGCGCCAGCAGCTTGACTAGCGGGCAAGAGACCCAGTACTTC. Residues: CASSLTSGQETQYF.

The chain joins TRBV18 to TRBJ2-7, with 9 bases that match TRBD1. The CDR3 spans 14 residues. V shed 8 bases, J shed 5 bases, and the junction held 10 bases outside the gene matches. CDR1 KGHSH and CDR2 LQKENI come from the germline V gene. The DNA of the CDR3 is TGTGCCAGCCACACCGGGACAGGGTCCAACGAGCAGTACTTC. Translation gives CASHTGTGSNEQYF.

This chain uses TRBV5-6 with TRBJ2-5; no clear D. The CDR3 runs to 15 residues. The V gene lost 4 bases and the J gene lost 2 bases, with 15 bases spanning the gap. The V gene's germline CDR1 is SGHDT and CDR2 YYEEEE. The chain's CDR3 is CASSPGDFGQETQYF. DNA for the CDR3: TGTGCCAGCAGCCCCGGCGACTTTGGGCAAGAGACCCAGTACTTC.

V is TRBV4-2 and J is TRBJ2-2; D gene unclear. Germline V gives CDR1 LGHNA, CDR2 YNFKEQ. This CDR3 is 17 amino acids long. Between the trimmed V and J ends, which lost 0 bases and 1 base, there was a span of 12 bases. This CDR3 reads CASSQDFGLLNTGELFF. The DNA for the CDR3 is TGTGCCAGCAGCCAAGATTTTGGCCTGTTGAACACCGGGGAGCTGTTTTTT.

The V gene is TRBV7-2, the J gene TRBJ2-7, with TRBD1 matching over 9 bases. This CDR3 is 15 amino acids long. CDR1 and CDR2 (germline): SGHTA, FQGNSA. With 3 bases clipped from V and 0 bases from J, the junction kept 3 bases outside the gene matches. The CDR3 sequence: CASSFRQGGSYEQYF. The CDR3 nucleotides read TGTGCCAGCAGCTTCAGACAGGGGGGCTCCTACGAGCAGTACTTC.

The chain is built from TRBV7-3 and TRBJ2-7; D assignment may be TRBD1 or TRBD2 (5 bases each). This CDR3 is built from 11 residues. The germline V gene encodes CDR1 SGHTA and CDR2 FQGTGA. V lost 6 bases, J lost 6 bases, and 9 bases lay in between. CDR3 in amino acids: CASSSGGEQYF. The CDR3 DNA reads as TGTGCCAGCAGTTCTGGGGGCGAGCAGTACTTC.

This chain uses TRBV28 with TRBJ2-3, with 8 bases aligning to TRBD1. This CDR3 has 15 residues. CDR1 and CDR2 from the germline V gene are MDHEN and SYDVKM. V lost 8 bases to trimming and J lost 1 base; unmatched junction nucleotides: 8. CDR3 sequence: CASQRPGQGTDTQYF. DNA of the CDR3: TGTGCCAGCCAGCGGCCGGGACAGGGCACAGATACGCAGTATTTT.

The V gene is TRBV14, the J gene TRBJ1-1; D is unclear. The germline V and J ends were trimmed by 4 bases and 0 bases, with 15 bases remaining between them. Germline CDR1 is SGHDN and CDR2 is FVKESK. The CDR3 consists of 16 residues. CDR3 sequence reads: CASSLPPRVMNTEAFF. CDR3 DNA: TGTGCCAGCAGCCTTCCGCCGAGGGTCATGAACACTGAAGCTTTCTTT. The full variable domain, in which reference TRBV14 and TRBJ1-1 provide the parts outside the CDR3, is EAGVTQFPSHSVIEKGQTVTLRCDPISGHDNLYWYRRVMGKEIKFLLHFVKESKQDESGMPNNRFLAERTGGTYSTLKVQPAELEDSGVYFCASSLPPRVMNTEAFFGQGTRLTVV.

V usage is TRBV4-2 and J usage is TRBJ2-3; TRBD2 aligns across 7 bases. With V trimmed by 0 bases and J by 1 base, 10 bases remained unmatched. The CDR3 runs to 18 residues. CDR1 and CDR2 (germline): LGHNA, YNFKEQ. Here the CDR3 DNA reads TGTGCCAGCAGCCAAGATCTATTGTGGGAGGGCGGCACAGATACGCAGTATTTT. This translates into CASSQDLLWEGGTDTQYF.

This sequence joins TRBV5-1 and TRBJ2-3; D unresolved. Germline V gene sequence: CDR1 SGHRS, CDR2 YFSETQ. V lost 0 bases and J lost 3, with 5 bases in between. This CDR3 is built from 13 residues. The CDR3: CASSLGATDTQYF. CDR3 nucleotides: TGCGCCAGCAGCTTGGGGGCTACAGATACGCAGTATTTT.

The V call is TRBV30, the J call TRBJ1-2; D ambiguous. This CDR3 region has 11 residues. V lost 4 bases to trimming and J lost 2 bases, with 5 bases between them. The germline V gene has CDR1 GTSNPN and CDR2 SVGIG (reference sequence). The CDR3: CAWTRNYGYTF. The CDR3 DNA reads as TGTGCCTGGACTCGGAACTATGGCTACACCTTC. The variable domain in full, with the rest retrieved from reference TRBV30 and TRBJ1-2, is SQTIHQWPATLVQPVGSPLSLECTVEGTSNPNLYWYRQAAGRGLQLLFYSVGIGQISSEVPQNLSASRPQDRQFILSSKKLLLSDSGFYLCAWTRNYGYTFGSGTRLTVV.

V usage is TRBV18 and J usage is TRBJ2-3; 11 bases agree with TRBD2. Germline lookup yields CDR1 KGHSH and CDR2 LQKENI. After removal of 4 bases from V and 3 bases from J, the junction contained 3 bases not matched to a gene. CDR3 length equals 15 residues. Written as DNA, the CDR3 is TGTGCCAGCTCACAACTAGCGGGAGCGACAGATACGCAGTATTTT. Translating it yields CASSQLAGATDTQYF.